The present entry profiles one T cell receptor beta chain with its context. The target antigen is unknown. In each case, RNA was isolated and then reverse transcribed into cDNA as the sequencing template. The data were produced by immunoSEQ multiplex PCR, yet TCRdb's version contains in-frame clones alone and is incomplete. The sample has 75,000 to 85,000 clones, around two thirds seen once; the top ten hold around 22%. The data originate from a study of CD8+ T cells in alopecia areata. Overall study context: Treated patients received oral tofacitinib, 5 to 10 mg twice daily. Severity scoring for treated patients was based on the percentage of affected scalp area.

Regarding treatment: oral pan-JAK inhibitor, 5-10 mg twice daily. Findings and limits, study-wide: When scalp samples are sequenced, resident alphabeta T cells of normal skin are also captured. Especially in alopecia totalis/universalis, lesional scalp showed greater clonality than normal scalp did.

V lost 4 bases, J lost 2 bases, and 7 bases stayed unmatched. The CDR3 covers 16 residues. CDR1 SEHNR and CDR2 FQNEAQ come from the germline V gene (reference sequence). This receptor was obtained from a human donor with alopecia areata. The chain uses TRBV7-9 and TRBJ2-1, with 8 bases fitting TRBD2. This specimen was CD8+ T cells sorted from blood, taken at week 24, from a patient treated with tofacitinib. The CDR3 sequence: CASSSPPGLAYNEQFF. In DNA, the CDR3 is TGTGCCAGCAGCTCCCCCCCGGGACTAGCCTACAATGAGCAGTTCTTC. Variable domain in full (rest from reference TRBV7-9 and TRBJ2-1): DTGVSQNPRHKITKRGQNVTFRCDPISEHNRLYWYRQTLGQGPEFLTYFQNEAQLEKSRLLSDRFSAERPKGSFSTLEIQRTEQGDSAMYLCASSSPPGLAYNEQFFGPGTRLTVL.